Below are 19 T cell receptor beta chains sequenced from a single sample in a study of graft-versus-host responses after intestinal transplantation. Repertoires were generated with immunoSEQ multiplex PCR, while TCRdb's copy carries only in-frame clones and drops some. The sample records 78,000 or so clones, around 86% being singletons. These receptors lack a known antigen. The sequences come from unstimulated CD8+ T cells sorted from spleen or lymph node cells, collected before transplant. The source is a human donor who was the organ donor for an intestinal transplant.

V gene TRBV9 combines with J gene TRBJ2-4; TRBD2 matches at 7 bases. Germline V CDR1 and CDR2: SGDLS, YYNGEE. This CDR3 contains 12 residues. Trimming cost V 4 bases and J 8 bases; bases outside gene matches: 3. CDR3 sequence reads: CASSPGGDIQYF. In DNA form, the CDR3 reads TGTGCCAGCAGCCCTGGGGGGGACATTCAGTACTTC.

The V gene is TRBV5-6, the J gene TRBJ2-4; no firm D call. The V and J ends lost 1 base and 7 bases respectively, with 12 bases between them. CDR3 length: 14 amino acids. CDR1 is SGHDT, CDR2 YYEEEE, per germline. The CDR3 here is CASSLSWVGNIQYF. The CDR3 DNA sequence: TGTGCCAGCAGCTTGAGTTGGGTTGGCAACATTCAGTACTTC.

CDR3 nucleotide sequence: TGTGCCAGCAGTTTAACAGAGGGATGGACTGAAGCTTTCTTT. It codes for CASSLTEGWTEAFF. This chain links TRBV28 with TRBJ1-1; no clear D. This CDR3 spans 14 amino acids. V lost 2 bases and J 5 bases, leaving 12 bases between the germline ends. Germline loops: CDR1 MDHEN, CDR2 SYDVKM.

This chain uses TRBV7-9 with TRBJ2-7; 12 nucleotides align to TRBD2. This CDR3 has 14 residues. Germline loops: CDR1 SEHNR, CDR2 FQNEAQ (reference sequence). J gave up 4 bases and V 6 bases, and 4 bases lay outside the gene matches. The CDR3 sequence: CASRTSGGKYEQYF. In DNA form, the CDR3 reads TGTGCCAGCAGAACTAGCGGGGGGAAATACGAGCAGTACTTC.

The chain couples TRBV30 to TRBJ1-2; TRBD1 is a possible D gene (5 bases). V lost 3 bases and J 8 bases, leaving 10 bases between the germline ends. CDR1 and CDR2 from the germline V gene are GTSNPN and SVGIG (reference sequence). The CDR3 extends over 11 amino acids. The CDR3 here is CAWRGNRGYTF. CDR3 DNA: TGTGCCTGGAGGGGTAACAGGGGCTACACCTTC.

The chain has TRBV5-1 and TRBJ1-2; weak D call: TRBD1 (5 bases). Trimming pared 1 base from V and 8 bases from J, leaving 18 bases between. The CDR3 extends over 15 amino acids. Germline V gives CDR1 SGHRS, CDR2 YFSETQ. CDR3 sequence: CASSLSSGDFDGYTF. The CDR3 bases are TGCGCCAGCAGCTTGTCTAGCGGGGACTTCGACGGCTACACCTTC.

The genes are TRBV7-9 and TRBJ2-5; no clear D. The V end was cut by 3 bases, the J end by 2 bases, with 13 bases between. Germline V gene data show CDR1 as SEHNR and CDR2 as FQNEAQ (reference sequence). The CDR3 consists of 15 residues. CDR3 sequence (DNA): TGTGCCAGCAGCTTGGGTTCGGTGGGGCAAGAGACCCAGTACTTC. This encodes CASSLGSVGQETQYF.

V usage is TRBV11-2 and J usage is TRBJ1-1; D gene unclear. This CDR3 has 15 amino acids. Germline CDR1 and CDR2: SGHAT and FQNNGV. Between the trimmed V and J ends, which lost 1 base and 1 base, there was a span of 10 bases. CDR3 nucleotides: TGTGCCAGCAGCTTAGTAGTAGGGCAGAACACTGAAGCTTTCTTT. It codes for CASSLVVGQNTEAFF.

The rearrangement uses TRBV28 and TRBJ1-1; D call uncertain. The V end was cut by 8 bases, the J end by 0 bases, with 22 bases between. Germline V gene sequence: CDR1 MDHEN, CDR2 SYDVKM. CDR3 size: 17 residues. CDR3 sequence reads: CASDTGREPFLNTEAFF. The DNA for the CDR3 is TGTGCCAGCGATACTGGGAGGGAGCCCTTCCTGAACACTGAAGCTTTCTTT. The whole variable domain, remainder taken from reference TRBV28 and TRBJ1-1, is DVKVTQSSRYLVKRTGEKVFLECVQDMDHENMFWYRQDPGLGLRLIYFSYDVKMKEKGDIPEGYSVSREKKERFSLILESASTNQTSMYLCASDTGREPFLNTEAFFGQGTRLTVV.

This chain uses TRBV4-2 with TRBJ2-2; 7 nucleotides match TRBD2. The CDR3 has 15 residues. Germline trimming cut 4 bases from V and 1 base from J; bases unmatched to any gene: 3. Germline loops: CDR1 LGHNA, CDR2 YNFKEQ. CDR3 in DNA: TGTGCCAGCAGCCTAAGCGGGAAGAACACCGGGGAGCTGTTTTTT. This gives the protein CASSLSGKNTGELFF.

The rearrangement links TRBV9 to TRBJ2-5, with D uncertain. V was cut by 0 bases and J by 5 bases, with 8 bases left in between. The CDR3 length is 13 residues. Germline values: CDR1 SGDLS, CDR2 YYNGEE. CDR3 sequence (DNA): TGTGCCAGCAGCGTAGACCCCGAGGAGACCCAGTACTTC. Encoded protein: CASSVDPEETQYF. The complete variable domain, with remaining parts taken from reference TRBV9 and TRBJ2-5, reads DSGVTQTPKHLITATGQRVTLRCSPRSGDLSVYWYQQSLDQGLQFLIQYYNGEERAKGNILERFSAQQFPDLHSELNLSSLELGDSALYFCASSVDPEETQYFGPGTRLLVL.

The V call is TRBV28, the J call TRBJ2-1; 7 bases agree with TRBD2. This CDR3 has 17 residues. Germline CDR1 reads MDHEN; CDR2 reads SYDVKM. J was trimmed by 2 bases and V by 3 bases; bases with no gene match: 10. The CDR3 coding sequence is TGTGCCAGCAGTTTCCCTTCTGGGACTATTACCTACAATGAGCAGTTCTTC. Translation: CASSFPSGTITYNEQFF.

V usage is TRBV30 and J usage is TRBJ2-3; D is undetermined. The CDR3 spans 13 residues. The germline gives CDR1 GTSNPN, CDR2 SVGIG (reference sequence). Trimming stripped 2 bases from V and 6 bases from J, with 12 bases between. CDR3 sequence reads: CAWSTLEFDTQYF. The CDR3 DNA sequence: TGTGCCTGGAGTACTTTAGAATTTGATACGCAGTATTTT.

The rearrangement uses TRBV4-1 and TRBJ2-3; 8 bases map to TRBD1. The ends lost 4 bases at V and 4 bases at J; junction bases unmatched: 4. Germline CDR1 reads MGHRA; CDR2 reads YSYEKL. The CDR3 runs to 14 residues. The CDR3 reads CASSLDRVADTQYF. As DNA, the CDR3 is TGCGCCAGCAGCCTGGACAGGGTTGCAGATACGCAGTATTTT.

This clone was seen only a few times. The chain links TRBV28 to TRBJ2-7, with 7 bases aligning to TRBD2. J gave up 4 bases and V 6 bases, and 3 bases lay outside the gene matches. The CDR3 has 12 residues. CDR1 MDHEN and CDR2 SYDVKM come from the germline V gene. CDR3 DNA: TGTGCCAGCAGCCGGGAGGCTTACGAGCAGTACTTC. Its translation: CASSREAYEQYF.

The CDR3: CASSPEGGGPEHYGYTF. The CDR3, as DNA: TGTGCCAGCAGCCCCGAAGGGGGCGGACCTGAACACTATGGCTACACCTTC. The rearrangement links TRBV5-6 to TRBJ1-2; 7 bases match TRBD1. The CDR3 totals 17 residues. Germline V gene data show CDR1 as SGHDT and CDR2 as YYEEEE. J gave up 3 bases and V 4 bases, and 15 bases lay outside the gene matches.

This chain connects TRBV19 to TRBJ1-2; 11 bases are shared with TRBD1. The V gene's germline CDR1 is LNHDA and CDR2 SQIVND (reference sequence). The CDR3 has 13 residues. V dropped 6 bases and J dropped 10; count of bases not matched to a gene: 7. Here the CDR3 DNA reads TGTGCCAGTAGGCGGACAGGGGGCGCGATCTACACCTTC. It yields the protein CASRRTGGAIYTF.

The CDR3 loop reads CASSIGASGGYTEAFF. The DNA of the CDR3 is TGTGCCAGTAGTATCGGAGCCTCGGGAGGGTACACTGAAGCTTTCTTT. The chain has TRBV19 and TRBJ1-1, with unresolved D. V gave up 3 bases and J gave up 3 bases, with 17 bases separating them. Germline lookup yields CDR1 LNHDA and CDR2 SQIVND (reference sequence). The CDR3 is 16 residues long.

The chain links TRBV4-1 to TRBJ2-7; D not resolved. Germline lookup yields CDR1 MGHRA and CDR2 YSYEKL. The CDR3 extends over 15 amino acids. Trimming removed 0 bases from V and 6 bases from J, with 15 bases in between. The CDR3 reads CASSQDSLFLGEQYF. DNA for the CDR3: TGCGCCAGCAGCCAAGATTCTTTATTTCTTGGCGAGCAGTACTTC.